This T cell receptor (beta chain) emerged from a study of CD8+ T cells in alopecia areata. Background on the study: Treated patients swallowed 5 to 10 mg of oral tofacitinib twice daily. Findings and caveats of the study: A great number of expanded lesional clones endured in scalp and blood during tofacitinib.

Germline loops: CDR1 SGHRS, CDR2 YFSETQ. The CDR3 contains 16 residues. In each case, RNA was isolated and then reverse transcribed into cDNA as the sequencing template. Some clones are missing from TCRdb's copy, which holds only in-frame ones; the method was immunoSEQ multiplex PCR. Of about 160,000 clones in the sample, less than 70% are singletons; the top ten hold more than 13%. Regarding this clone: Its antigen is unknown.

Treatment noted: oral pan-JAK inhibitor, 5-10 mg twice daily. Sequenced material: CD4+ T cells sorted from blood, taken at week 24, from a patient treated with tofacitinib. This sequence was found in a human donor with alopecia areata. The chain employs TRBV5-1 and TRBJ2-5; tentative D call: TRBD2 (6 bases). The J call is uncertain, as TRBJ2-7 better fits the DNA end. In DNA, the CDR3 is TGCGCCAGCAGCTCCGGTGTCCCGGGACTGACCTACGAGCAGTACTTC. Its protein is CASSSGVPGLTYEQYF.